The clone carrying this T cell receptor beta chain has a count of ten or more. Its antigen is unknown. Subjects with ophthalmopathy showed a Clinical Activity Score no lower than 3, a NOSPECS grade no lower than 4, and a duration shorter than 3 months. Isolation of PBMCs was performed on 8 to 10 ml fresh peripheral blood. Trimming shortened V by 0 bases and J by 8 bases, and 7 bases separated the two germline ends. Germline CDR1 SGHRS, CDR2 YFSETQ. The CDR3 is 12 amino acids. This sample was taken from a study of T cells in Graves' hyperthyroidism and ophthalmopathy. Study context: Peripheral blood sampling occurred at initial diagnosis, before any treatment. Study-level points and caveats: From stable hyperthyroidism, ophthalmopathy was set apart by a 13 V-J model.

The source material, RNA transcripts, was used to amplify TCR beta CDR3 regions. The HTBI primer set drove a first-round RT-PCR of the TCR CDR3. TCRdb itself ran the multiplex PCR reads through MiXCR, one entry per CDR3 protein. Of approximately 400,000 distinct CDR3 sequences in the sample, 11% to 15% were seen once. What was sequenced was blood. The chain combines TRBV5-1 with TRBJ2-3; possibly TRBD1 for D (6 bases). This clonotype originated in a man aged 45-65 years with Graves' ophthalmopathy. The CDR3 DNA follows: TGCGCCAGCAGCTTGGACAGGGCTACGCAGTATTTT. Translating it yields CASSLDRATQYF.